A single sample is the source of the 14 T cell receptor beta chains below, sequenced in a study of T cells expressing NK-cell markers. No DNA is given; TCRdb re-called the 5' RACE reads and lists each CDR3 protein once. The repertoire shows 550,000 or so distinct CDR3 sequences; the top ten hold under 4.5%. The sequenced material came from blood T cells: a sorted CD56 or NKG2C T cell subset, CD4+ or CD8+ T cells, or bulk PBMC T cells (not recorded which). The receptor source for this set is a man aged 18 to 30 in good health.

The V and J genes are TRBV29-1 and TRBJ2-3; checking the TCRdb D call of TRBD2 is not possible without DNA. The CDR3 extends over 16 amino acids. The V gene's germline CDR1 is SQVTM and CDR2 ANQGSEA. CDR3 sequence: CSVFRTSGRAVDTQYF.

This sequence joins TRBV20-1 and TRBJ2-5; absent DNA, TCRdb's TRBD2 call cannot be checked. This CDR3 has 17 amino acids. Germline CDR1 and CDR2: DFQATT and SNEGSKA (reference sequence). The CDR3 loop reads CSARRLAGGLHQETQYF.

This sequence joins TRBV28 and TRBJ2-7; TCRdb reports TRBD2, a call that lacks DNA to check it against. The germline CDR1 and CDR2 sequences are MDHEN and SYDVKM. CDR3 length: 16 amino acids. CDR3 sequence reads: CASSSPGSGITYEQYF.

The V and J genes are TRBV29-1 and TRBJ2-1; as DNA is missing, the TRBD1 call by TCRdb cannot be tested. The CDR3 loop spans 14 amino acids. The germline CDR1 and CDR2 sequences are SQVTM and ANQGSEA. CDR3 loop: CSARSGGFYNEQFF.

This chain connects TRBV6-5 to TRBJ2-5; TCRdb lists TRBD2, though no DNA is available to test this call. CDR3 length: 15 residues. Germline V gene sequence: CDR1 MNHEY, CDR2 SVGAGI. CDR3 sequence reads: CASSYSELAQETQYF.

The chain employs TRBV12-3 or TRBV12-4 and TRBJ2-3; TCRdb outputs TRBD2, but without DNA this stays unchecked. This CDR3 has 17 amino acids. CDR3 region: CASSSGRTGGLTDTQYF.

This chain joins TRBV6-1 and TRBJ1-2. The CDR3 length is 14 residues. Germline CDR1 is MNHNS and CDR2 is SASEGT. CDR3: CASSEVQSNYGYTF.

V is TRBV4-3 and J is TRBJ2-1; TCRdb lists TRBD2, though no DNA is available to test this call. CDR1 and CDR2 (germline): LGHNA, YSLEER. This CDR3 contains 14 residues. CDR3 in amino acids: CASSQLKRESEQFF.

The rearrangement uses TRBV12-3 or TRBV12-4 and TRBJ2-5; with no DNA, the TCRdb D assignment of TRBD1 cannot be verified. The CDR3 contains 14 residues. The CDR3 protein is CASSLIQGRETQYF.

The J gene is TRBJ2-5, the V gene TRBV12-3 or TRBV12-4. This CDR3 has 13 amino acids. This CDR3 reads CASQNPYQETQYF.

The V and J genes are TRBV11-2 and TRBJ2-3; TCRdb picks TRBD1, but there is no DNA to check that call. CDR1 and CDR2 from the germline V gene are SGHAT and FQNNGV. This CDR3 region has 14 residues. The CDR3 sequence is CASSFRRDTDTQYF.

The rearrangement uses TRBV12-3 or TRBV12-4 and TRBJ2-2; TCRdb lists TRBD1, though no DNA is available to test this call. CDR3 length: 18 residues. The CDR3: CASSSPTGQGREAGELFF.

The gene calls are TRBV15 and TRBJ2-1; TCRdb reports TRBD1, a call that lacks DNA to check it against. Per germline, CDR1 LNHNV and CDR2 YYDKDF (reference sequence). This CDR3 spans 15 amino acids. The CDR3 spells CATSREPGTYNEQFF.

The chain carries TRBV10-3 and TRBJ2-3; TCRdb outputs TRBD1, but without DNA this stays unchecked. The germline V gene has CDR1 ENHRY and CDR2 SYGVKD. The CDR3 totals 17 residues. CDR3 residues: CAIRTGPGQGAPDTQYF.